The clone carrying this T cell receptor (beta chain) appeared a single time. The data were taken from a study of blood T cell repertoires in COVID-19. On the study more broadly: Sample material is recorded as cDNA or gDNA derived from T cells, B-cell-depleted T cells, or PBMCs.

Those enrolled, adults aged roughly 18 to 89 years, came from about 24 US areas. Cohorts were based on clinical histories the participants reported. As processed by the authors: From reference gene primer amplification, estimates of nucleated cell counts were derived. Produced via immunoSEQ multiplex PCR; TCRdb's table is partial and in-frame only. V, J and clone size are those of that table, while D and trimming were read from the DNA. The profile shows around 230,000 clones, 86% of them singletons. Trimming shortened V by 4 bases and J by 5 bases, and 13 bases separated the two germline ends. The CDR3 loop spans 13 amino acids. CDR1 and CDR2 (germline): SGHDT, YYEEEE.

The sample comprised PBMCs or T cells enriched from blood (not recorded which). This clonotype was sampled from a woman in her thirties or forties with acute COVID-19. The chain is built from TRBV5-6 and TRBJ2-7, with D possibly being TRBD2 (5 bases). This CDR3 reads CASSAFGVHEQYF. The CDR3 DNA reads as TGTGCCAGCAGCGCTTTCGGGGTCCACGAGCAGTACTTC.